Listed below are T cell receptor beta chains from one sample, sequenced in a study of T cell responses to AZD1222 COVID-19 vaccine. The repertoire was sequenced with immunoSEQ multiplex PCR; TCRdb's copy has only in-frame clones and lacks some. This table has about 54,000 clones, 89% appearing once. The sample in question was peripheral blood, obtained on day 0 of AZD1222 vaccination. The receptors were sampled from an adult in good health. Each CDR3 is given without its conserved first and last residue. A D gene is named only where the DNA matches it firmly.

j_call v_call d_call cdr3_aa
TRBJ1-2 TRBV5-1 TRBD1 ASGDRGLGYGYT
TRBJ1-4 TRBV7-6 - ASRLVKSTNEKLF
TRBJ2-5 TRBV19 - ASSMRAQETQY
TRBJ1-4 TRBV15 - ATSRPGDTEKLF
TRBJ2-7 TRBV27 TRBD1 ASSRHGTGGYEQY
TRBJ1-1 TRBV20-1 - SASGDANTEAF
TRBJ2-1 TRBV5-4 TRBD2 ASSLRLAGRGQF
TRBJ1-4 TRBV11-2 - ASSFGEKLF
TRBJ1-2 TRBV5-4 - ASTLVGGSNGYT
TRBJ2-7 TRBV2 TRBD2 ASRPREGKYEQY
TRBJ2-1 TRBV27 - ASSAVSVYNEQF
TRBJ2-3 TRBV28 TRBD2 ASSLGTRKATQY
TRBJ1-6 TRBV5-5 - ASSIGASYNSPLH
TRBJ1-5 TRBV7-8 - ASSLGTGPGALSNQPQH
TRBJ2-1 TRBV11-1 - ASSVRAVGTGEQF
TRBJ1-1 TRBV15 - ATSRAAVPNTEAF
TRBJ1-5 TRBV7-2 TRBD1 ASSLGQANFYSNQPQH
TRBJ2-1 TRBV7-2 TRBD2 ASSSTSNLYNEQF
TRBJ1-2 TRBV12-3/TRBV12-4 - ASSYPPSGYT
TRBJ2-1 TRBV10-3 - AISDGGGPNNEQF
TRBJ1-2 TRBV5-1 - ASSPLGLNYGYT
TRBJ1-2 TRBV5-1 - ASREGEAYGYT
TRBJ1-2 TRBV18 - ASSPADYGYT
TRBJ2-7 TRBV6-5 TRBD2 ASRDRTSGIYEQY
TRBJ1-5 TRBV6-5 TRBD1 ASSEGQGYQPQH
TRBJ2-7 TRBV28 - ASSLSAYEQY
TRBJ1-3 TRBV7-8 TRBD1 ASSFQGAGNTIY